This is a list of T cell receptor beta chains from one sample in a study of T cell repertoires in cytomegalovirus infection. The antigens of these receptors remain unknown. Each CDR3 protein is one row after TCRdb ran MiXCR on the reads. The sample lists about a million distinct CDR3 sequences, approximately 33% occurring once. The sequencing here drew on cultured CD8+ T cells from PBMCs, taken from culture after CMV antigen stimulation. The source is a human donor in good health (CMV status not recorded). Some clones in this sample may be carry-over from other donors' samples. The CDR3 runs from the conserved cysteine through the conserved F or W. The D gene is left open where the match is weak. A clone size is listed for some rows: how often the clone was seen (once, few, many), or a class if it is expanded.

v_gene: TRBV6-1; d_gene: TRBD1; abundance: -; j_gene: TRBJ1-2; CDR3nt: TGTGCCAGCAGTGACCCGGGACAGGTCCGCTATGGCTACACCTTC; CDR3aa: CASSDPGQVRYGYTF
v_gene: TRBV6-5; d_gene: -; abundance: -; j_gene: TRBJ2-3; CDR3nt: TGTGCCAGCAGTTACTCGTTGTCAAGAGCGGATCTCACAGATACGCAGTATTTT; CDR3aa: CASSYSLSRADLTDTQYF
v_gene: TRBV28; d_gene: -; abundance: -; j_gene: TRBJ1-5; CDR3nt: TGTGCCAGCAGTTTAGGCGTGGGACTTCGCAATCAGCCCCAGCATTTT; CDR3aa: CASSLGVGLRNQPQHF
v_gene: TRBV27; d_gene: -; abundance: many; j_gene: TRBJ1-2; CDR3nt: TGTGCCAGCAGCGCAGGGAACGGCTACACCTTC; CDR3aa: CASSAGNGYTF
v_gene: TRBV4-1; d_gene: -; abundance: -; j_gene: TRBJ1-1; CDR3nt: TGCGCCAGCAGCGCGGGTCGAGGGAGGTTAACGACTGAAGCTTTCTTT; CDR3aa: CASSAGRGRLTTEAFF
v_gene: TRBV7-3; d_gene: -; abundance: -; j_gene: TRBJ1-5; CDR3nt: TGTGCCAGCAGGTTGGGACAATACCAGCCCCAGCATTTT; CDR3aa: CASRLGQYQPQHF
v_gene: TRBV6-6; d_gene: -; abundance: many; j_gene: TRBJ2-5; CDR3nt: TGTGCCAGCAGTTACGAGGAGGAGGAGACCCAGTACTTC; CDR3aa: CASSYEEEETQYF
v_gene: TRBV12-3/TRBV12-4; d_gene: -; abundance: few; j_gene: TRBJ1-2; CDR3nt: TGTGCCAGCATCCAGTCTCCTGGGGGGCGACTCATAAACTATGGCTACACCTTC; CDR3aa: CASIQSPGGRLINYGYTF
v_gene: TRBV18; d_gene: -; abundance: -; j_gene: TRBJ1-2; CDR3nt: TGTGCCAGCTCCCCCCCGGGTGGCGTTGGCTACACCTTC; CDR3aa: CASSPPGGVGYTF
v_gene: TRBV7-9; d_gene: -; abundance: few; j_gene: TRBJ2-2; CDR3nt: TGTGCCAGCAGCTCCCGGTACAGGTATACGCACACCGGGGAGCTGTTTTTT; CDR3aa: CASSSRYRYTHTGELFF
v_gene: TRBV7-9; d_gene: -; abundance: many; j_gene: TRBJ1-1; CDR3nt: TGTGCCAGCAGCTTGCTTCCAGAAGCTTTCTTT; CDR3aa: CASSLLPEAFF
v_gene: TRBV7-6; d_gene: -; abundance: many; j_gene: TRBJ2-1; CDR3nt: TGTGCCAGCAGCCCCCCCGGTAGGATCAATGAGCAGTTCTTC; CDR3aa: CASSPPGRINEQFF
v_gene: TRBV11-3; d_gene: -; abundance: few; j_gene: TRBJ2-7; CDR3nt: TGTGCCAGCAGCTTCACTGCCACCCCAGAAGAGCAGTACTTC; CDR3aa: CASSFTATPEEQYF
v_gene: TRBV29-1; d_gene: -; abundance: few; j_gene: TRBJ2-1; CDR3nt: TGCAGCGTCGATCGGGGCTACAATGAGCAGTTCTTC; CDR3aa: CSVDRGYNEQFF
v_gene: TRBV29-1; d_gene: TRBD1; abundance: -; j_gene: TRBJ2-5; CDR3nt: TGCAGCGTTGAGGGACAGGACCTTCAAGAGACCCAGTACTTC; CDR3aa: CSVEGQDLQETQYF
v_gene: TRBV12-3/TRBV12-4; d_gene: -; abundance: -; j_gene: TRBJ2-1; CDR3nt: TGTGCCAGCAGTTTAGCGCTCGGTCTCTGGGCTTCCAATGAGCAGTTCTTC; CDR3aa: CASSLALGLWASNEQFF
v_gene: TRBV6-1; d_gene: -; abundance: -; j_gene: TRBJ1-1; CDR3nt: TGTGCCGCCCCGTGGGAGGGAGGCACTGAAGCTTTCTTT; CDR3aa: CAAPWEGGTEAFF
v_gene: TRBV5-4; d_gene: -; abundance: -; j_gene: TRBJ2-3; CDR3nt: TGTGCCAGCAGCGACGGGCGGGCAGATACGCAGTATTTT; CDR3aa: CASSDGRADTQYF
v_gene: TRBV4-1; d_gene: -; abundance: few; j_gene: TRBJ2-2; CDR3nt: TGCGCCAGCAGCCAAGTTCAAGCTTCCGGGGAGCTGTTTTTT; CDR3aa: CASSQVQASGELFF
v_gene: TRBV15; d_gene: -; abundance: -; j_gene: TRBJ1-2; CDR3nt: TGTGCCACCAGCAGAGATTCCGGGTGGATCTACTCCTTC; CDR3aa: CATSRDSGWIYSF
v_gene: TRBV20-1; d_gene: -; abundance: few; j_gene: TRBJ2-1; CDR3nt: TGCAGTGCCCCAGAGGGGGGGGAGCAGTTCTTC; CDR3aa: CSAPEGGEQFF
v_gene: TRBV27; d_gene: TRBD1; abundance: -; j_gene: TRBJ1-5; CDR3nt: TGTGCCAGCAGTAAAAGGGGGGACAGGGAAAGCAATCAGCCCCAGCATTTT; CDR3aa: CASSKRGDRESNQPQHF
v_gene: TRBV7-9; d_gene: TRBD1; abundance: -; j_gene: TRBJ2-1; CDR3nt: TGTGCCAGCAGCCACGGACCCGGACAGGAAGAGCAGTTCTTC; CDR3aa: CASSHGPGQEEQFF
v_gene: TRBV19; d_gene: TRBD2; abundance: -; j_gene: TRBJ2-7; CDR3nt: TGTGCCAGTAGTTCTAGCGGGGGCACAGGCTACGAGCAGTACTTC; CDR3aa: CASSSSGGTGYEQYF
v_gene: TRBV11-2; d_gene: -; abundance: -; j_gene: TRBJ2-5; CDR3nt: TGTGCCAGCATCCGAGAGGGGAGTGCGGAGACCCAGTACTTC; CDR3aa: CASIREGSAETQYF
v_gene: TRBV4-2; d_gene: -; abundance: -; j_gene: TRBJ1-5; CDR3nt: TGTGCCAGCAGCCAGGATGCCCCGGGCCATAGCAATCAGCCCCAGCATTTT; CDR3aa: CASSQDAPGHSNQPQHF
v_gene: TRBV13; d_gene: TRBD2; abundance: few; j_gene: TRBJ2-3; CDR3nt: TGTGCCAGCAGCTCCGTGACTAGCGGGGGGCCGCATCCAGATACGCAGTATTTT; CDR3aa: CASSSVTSGGPHPDTQYF